The rows below give T cell receptor beta chains drawn from one sample of a study of blood T cell repertoires in COVID-19. The data were produced by immunoSEQ multiplex PCR, yet TCRdb's version contains in-frame clones alone and is incomplete. The data contain 51,000 or so clones, roughly nine tenths of them singletons. The sample was peripheral blood. Source of these receptors: a man older than 75 with active or convalescent COVID-19. Each CDR3 is given with its conserved first and last residue. Each record gives: D gene, clone size, J gene, V gene, CDR3 DNA, CDR3 protein. A D gene is named only where the DNA matches it firmly. Clone size, where shown, is once, few, many, or a class for clones that have expanded.

>NA|NA|TRBJ2-6|TRBV12-3/TRBV12-4
TGTGCCAGCACCCCGTCTGGGGCCAACGTCCTGACTTTC
CASTPSGANVLTF
>NA|NA|TRBJ1-2|TRBV6-4
TGTGCCACCTCACCTTTAGCAGGGGCATTAAATGGCTACACCTTC
CATSPLAGALNGYTF
>TRBD1|NA|TRBJ1-4|TRBV3-1/TRBV3-2
TGTGCCAGCAGCCAAGGACGACAGGGAGGTGAAAAACTGTTTTTT
CASSQGRQGGEKLFF
>TRBD1|NA|TRBJ1-5|TRBV7-9
TGTGCCAGCAGCTTCGGACAGGTCAATCAGCCCCAGCATTTT
CASSFGQVNQPQHF
>NA|NA|TRBJ1-2|TRBV7-9
TGTGCCAGCAGCTTACCCGGTAACTATGGCTACACCTTC
CASSLPGNYGYTF
>NA|NA|TRBJ1-1|TRBV2
TGTGCCAGCAGTGAATGGACAGATCTTGAAGCTTTCTTT
CASSEWTDLEAFF
>TRBD2|NA|TRBJ2-5|TRBV19
TGTGCCAGTAGTATTAGCGGGGACGGCCAAGAGACCCAGTACTTC
CASSISGDGQETQYF
>NA|NA|TRBJ2-5|TRBV21-1
TGTGCCAGCAGCATGGTCCGGACAGGGCAAACTCAAGAGACCCAGTACTTC
CASSMVRTGQTQETQYF
>TRBD2|NA|TRBJ2-1|TRBV27
TGTGCCAGCAGTAGGGGACTAGCGGGATACAATGAGCAGTTCTTC
CASSRGLAGYNEQFF
>TRBD1|NA|TRBJ1-5|TRBV10-1
TGCGCCAGCAGTGAGTTGGGACAGGGAAGCAATCAGCCCCAGCATTTT
CASSELGQGSNQPQHF
>NA|NA|TRBJ2-5|TRBV29-1
TGCAGCGTTAGCGTCTCTGAGACCCAGTACTTC
CSVSVSETQYF
>TRBD1|NA|TRBJ1-6|TRBV7-2
TGTGCCAGCAGCCCGGACAGGAATTCACCCCTCCACTTT
CASSPDRNSPLHF
>TRBD1|NA|TRBJ2-1|TRBV5-6
TGTGCCAGCAGCTTGGGGGACAGGGATGGCGATGAGCAGTTCTTC
CASSLGDRDGDEQFF
>NA|NA|TRBJ2-5|TRBV30
TGTGCCTCCAAAGGACAAAAGGAGACCCAGTACTTC
CASKGQKETQYF
>TRBD2|NA|TRBJ2-3|TRBV24-1
TGTGCCACCAGTGATTCGCAACCGGGACTAGAGTTCCATACGCAGTATTTT
CATSDSQPGLEFHTQYF
>NA|NA|TRBJ1-1|TRBV3-1/TRBV3-2
TGTGCCAGCAGCCGCTCGGGGGACACTGAAGCTTTCTTT
CASSRSGDTEAFF
>NA|NA|TRBJ2-2|TRBV27
TGTGCCAGCAGACCTAGAATCGGCACCGGGGAGCTGTTTTTT
CASRPRIGTGELFF
>TRBD2|NA|TRBJ2-1|TRBV18
TGTGCCAGCTCACCGCCGGGACTAGCGGTAATGGAGCAGTTCTTC
CASSPPGLAVMEQFF
>TRBD1|few|TRBJ1-1|TRBV3-1/TRBV3-2
TGTGCCAGCAGCCAAGGAAAGAGGGGGCCCCTCGCCCACATGAACACTGAAGCTTTCTTT
CASSQGKRGPLAHMNTEAFF
>TRBD1|NA|TRBJ1-2|TRBV29-1
TGCAGCGTTGAGAGGACGGGGACAGAAGTTTATGGCTACACCTTC
CSVERTGTEVYGYTF
>TRBD2|once|TRBJ2-5|TRBV2
TGTGCCAGCAGTGATGGCGGGAGGGGGCCTGAGACCCAGTACTTC
CASSDGGRGPETQYF
>NA|NA|TRBJ2-7|TRBV7-2
TGTGCCAGCAGCTCAAGGACAGTAGACGAGCAGTACTTC
CASSSRTVDEQYF
>NA|NA|TRBJ2-7|TRBV6-5
TGTGCCAGCAGCTTACAGGGTAACTCCTACGAGCAGTACTTC
CASSLQGNSYEQYF
>TRBD2|NA|TRBJ2-1|TRBV4-2
TGTGCCAGCAGCCAAGGTGGGAAATCTAGCGGGCAAAATGAGCAGTTCTTC
CASSQGGKSSGQNEQFF
>NA|few|TRBJ2-3|TRBV6-5
TGTGCCAGCAGTTATAAAGGCGGGCTCACAGATACGCAGTATTTT
CASSYKGGLTDTQYF
>TRBD1|NA|TRBJ2-7|TRBV5-1
TGCGCCAGCAGCTTTGCCCGACAGGGCTTCTACGAGCAGTACTTC
CASSFARQGFYEQYF
>NA|NA|TRBJ2-7|TRBV7-6
TGTGCCAGCAGCCCCCAGGACGAGCAGTACTTC
CASSPQDEQYF
>NA|NA|TRBJ1-4|TRBV28
TGTGCCAGCATCTCGGGGGGGGGCGCATCTTCATATCAAAAACTGTTTTTT
CASISGGGASSYQKLFF
>NA|NA|TRBJ2-7|TRBV7-2
TGTGCCAGCAGCACTCCGACAGGTTCGCCCTACGAGCAGTACTTC
CASSTPTGSPYEQYF
>TRBD2|NA|TRBJ2-5|TRBV27
TGTGCCAGCAGTCCCCGACTAGCGGGGATCCAAGAGACCCAGTACTTC
CASSPRLAGIQETQYF